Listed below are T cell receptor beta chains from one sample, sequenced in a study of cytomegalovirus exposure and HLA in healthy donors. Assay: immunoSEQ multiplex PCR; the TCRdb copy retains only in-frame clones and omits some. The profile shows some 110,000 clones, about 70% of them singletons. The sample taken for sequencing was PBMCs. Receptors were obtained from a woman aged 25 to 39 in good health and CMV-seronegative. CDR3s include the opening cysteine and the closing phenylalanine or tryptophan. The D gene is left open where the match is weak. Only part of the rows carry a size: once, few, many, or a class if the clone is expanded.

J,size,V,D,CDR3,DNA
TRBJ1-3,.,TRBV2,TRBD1,CASRRGWSDRGGNTIYF,TGTGCCAGCAGGAGGGGTTGGTCGGACAGGGGAGGAAACACCATATATTTT
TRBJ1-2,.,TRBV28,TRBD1,CASSITPGQGFGYTF,TGTGCCAGCAGTATAACCCCGGGACAGGGCTTTGGCTACACCTTC
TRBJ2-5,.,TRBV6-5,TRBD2,CASSGRGLRQETQYF,TGTGCCAGCAGTGGGCGGGGGTTACGACAAGAGACCCAGTACTTC
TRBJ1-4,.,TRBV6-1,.,CASSELNSHNEKLFF,TGTGCCAGCAGTGAATTGAACAGTCATAATGAAAAACTGTTTTTT
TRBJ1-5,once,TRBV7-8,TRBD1,CASSLGDSYLQPQHF,TGTGCCAGCAGCTTGGGGGACAGCTACCTGCAGCCCCAGCATTTT
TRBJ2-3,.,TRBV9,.,CASSVELDTQYF,TGTGCCAGCAGCGTAGAGCTAGATACGCAGTATTTT
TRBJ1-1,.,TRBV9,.,CASSVGGLWNTEAFF,TGTGCCAGCAGCGTAGGGGGGCTTTGGAACACTGAAGCTTTCTTT
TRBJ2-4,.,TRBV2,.,CASTEARVGIQYF,TGTGCCAGCACTGAGGCTAGAGTGGGCATTCAGTACTTC
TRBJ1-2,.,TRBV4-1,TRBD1,CASSPGTEGYGYTF,TGCGCCAGCAGCCCCGGGACAGAAGGTTATGGCTACACCTTC
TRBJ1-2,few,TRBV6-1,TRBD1,CASSVGTGQWGYGYTF,TGTGCCAGCAGTGTGGGGACAGGACAGTGGGGCTATGGCTACACCTTC
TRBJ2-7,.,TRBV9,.,CASSVGGAHEQYF,TGTGCCAGCAGCGTAGGAGGAGCGCACGAGCAGTACTTC
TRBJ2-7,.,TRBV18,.,CASSSQYEQYF,TGTGCCAGCTCATCCCAATACGAGCAGTACTTC
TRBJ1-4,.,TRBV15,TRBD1,CATSKVQGAGEKLFF,TGTGCCACCAGCAAAGTACAGGGGGCCGGTGAAAAACTGTTTTTT
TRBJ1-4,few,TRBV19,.,CASNGRGGEKLFF,TGTGCCAGTAACGGCAGGGGAGGGGAAAAACTGTTTTTT
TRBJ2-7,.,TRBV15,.,CATSRGGAERIEQYF,TGTGCCACCAGCAGAGGCGGGGCGGAACGGATCGAGCAGTACTTC
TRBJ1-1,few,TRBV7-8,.,CASSVTGENTEAFF,TGTGCCAGCAGCGTTACAGGAGAGAACACTGAAGCTTTCTTT
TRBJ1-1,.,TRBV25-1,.,CASSESGSMNTEAFF,TGTGCCAGCAGTGAATCTGGGAGCATGAACACTGAAGCTTTCTTT
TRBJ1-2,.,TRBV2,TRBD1,CASSPPRTGEDYGYTF,TGTGCCAGCAGTCCACCAAGGACAGGGGAGGACTATGGCTACACCTTC
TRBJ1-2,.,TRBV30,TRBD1,CAWSIRDRHTF,TGTGCCTGGAGTATCCGGGACAGACACACCTTC
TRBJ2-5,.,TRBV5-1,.,CASSLTSTQETQYF,TGCGCCAGCAGCCTCACGAGTACCCAAGAGACCCAGTACTTC
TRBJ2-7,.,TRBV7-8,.,CASSPRTVGPPTYEQYF,TGTGCCAGCAGCCCCCGGACTGTTGGGCCTCCGACCTACGAGCAGTACTTC
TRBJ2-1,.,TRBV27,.,CASSLQTPGLQQFF,TGTGCCAGCAGCCTTCAAACTCCGGGACTCCAGCAGTTCTTC
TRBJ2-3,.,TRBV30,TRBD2,CAWSGTSGGAIFWSTDTQYF,TGTGCCTGGAGTGGGACTAGCGGGGGGGCAATTTTTTGGAGCACAGATACGCAGTATTTT
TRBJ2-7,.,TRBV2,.,CASRSGLSYEQYF,TGTGCCAGCAGATCAGGGCTCTCCTACGAGCAGTACTTC
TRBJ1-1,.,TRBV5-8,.,CASSPVRGVMNTEAFF,TGTGCCAGCAGCCCGGTACGGGGGGTTATGAACACTGAAGCTTTCTTT
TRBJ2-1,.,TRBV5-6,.,CASKTASSYNEQFF,TGTGCCAGCAAGACAGCGAGCTCCTACAATGAGCAGTTCTTC
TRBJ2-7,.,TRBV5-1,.,CASSPGASGYEQYF,TGCGCCAGCAGTCCAGGGGCCAGTGGCTACGAGCAGTACTTC
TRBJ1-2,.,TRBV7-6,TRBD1,CASSPGQGIGYTF,TGTGCCAGCAGCCCGGGACAGGGTATAGGCTACACCTTC
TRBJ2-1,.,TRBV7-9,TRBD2,CASSLLRGGGAHEQFF,TGTGCCAGCAGCTTACTTCGCGGCGGGGGGGCCCATGAGCAGTTCTTC
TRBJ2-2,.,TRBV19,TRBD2,CASGGRATGELFF,TGTGCCAGTGGCGGGAGAGCCACGGGGGAGCTGTTTTTT
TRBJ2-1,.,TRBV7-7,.,CASSFGRGNEQFF,TGTGCCAGCAGCTTCGGGAGAGGCAATGAGCAGTTCTTC
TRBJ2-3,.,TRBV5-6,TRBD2,CASSLRTSGRANTDTQYF,TGTGCCAGCAGCCTACGGACTAGCGGGAGGGCCAACACAGATACGCAGTATTTT
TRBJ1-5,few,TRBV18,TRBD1,CASSGQGSDQPQHF,TGTGCCAGCTCAGGACAGGGGTCCGATCAGCCCCAGCATTTT
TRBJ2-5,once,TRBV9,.,CASNRYPGETQYF,TGTGCCAGCAATCGGTACCCGGGGGAGACCCAGTACTTC
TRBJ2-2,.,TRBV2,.,CASSEASLANTGELFF,TGTGCCAGCAGTGAGGCTTCTCTGGCCAACACCGGGGAGCTGTTTTTT
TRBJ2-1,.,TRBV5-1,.,CASSARVQQFF,TGCGCCAGCAGCGCCCGGGTTCAGCAGTTCTTC
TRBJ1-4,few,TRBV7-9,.,CASSTGFEGEKLFF,TGTGCCAGCAGCACAGGGTTTGAGGGTGAAAAACTGTTTTTT
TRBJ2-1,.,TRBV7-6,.,CASSLGALAVNEQFF,TGTGCCAGCAGCTTAGGGGCCCTAGCCGTAAATGAGCAGTTCTTC
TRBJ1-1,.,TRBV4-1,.,CASSQDGSGITEAFF,TGCGCCAGCAGCCAAGACGGATCAGGAATTACTGAAGCTTTCTTT
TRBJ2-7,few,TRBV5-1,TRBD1,CASRPAGGAVGEQYF,TGCGCCAGCAGACCTGCAGGGGGCGCTGTTGGGGAGCAGTACTTC
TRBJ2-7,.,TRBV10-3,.,CAISHPSGEQYF,TGTGCCATCAGCCACCCGTCGGGGGAGCAGTACTTC
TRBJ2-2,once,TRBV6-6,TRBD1,CASSAGQGEFGELFF,TGTGCCAGCAGTGCAGGACAGGGAGAGTTCGGGGAGCTGTTTTTT
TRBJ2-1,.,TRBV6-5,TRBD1,CASCRDRVNNEQFF,TGTGCCAGCTGCCGGGACAGGGTCAATAATGAGCAGTTCTTC
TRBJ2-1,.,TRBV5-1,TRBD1,CASTRTGTVYNEQFF,TGCGCCAGCACCAGGACCGGGACAGTCTACAATGAGCAGTTCTTC
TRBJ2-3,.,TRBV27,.,CASSSLAITSTDTQYF,TGTGCCAGCAGTTCTCTAGCGATAACTAGCACAGATACGCAGTATTTT
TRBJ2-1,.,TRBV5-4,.,CASQEPPSEQFF,TGTGCCAGCCAGGAACCACCCAGTGAGCAGTTCTTC
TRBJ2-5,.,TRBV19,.,CASSATLKAGETQYF,TGTGCCAGTAGTGCTACCCTCAAGGCGGGGGAGACCCAGTACTTC
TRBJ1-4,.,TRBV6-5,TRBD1,CASSRTGGSEKLFF,TGTGCCAGCAGTCGGACAGGGGGCAGTGAAAAACTGTTTTTT
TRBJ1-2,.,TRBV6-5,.,CASRSTETYGYTF,TGTGCCAGCAGGTCGACAGAGACCTATGGCTACACCTTC
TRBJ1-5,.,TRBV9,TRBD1,CASSETGEGQPQHF,TGTGCCAGCAGCGAGACAGGGGAAGGCCAGCCCCAGCATTTT
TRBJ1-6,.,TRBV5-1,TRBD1,CASSRQGIESYNSPLHF,TGCGCCAGCAGCCGACAGGGGATTGAGTCCTATAATTCACCCCTCCACTTT
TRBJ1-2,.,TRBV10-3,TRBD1,CAISDRGGDGYTF,TGTGCCATCAGCGACAGGGGGGGGGATGGCTACACCTTC
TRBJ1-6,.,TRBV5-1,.,CASSLETGYGSYNSPLHF,TGCGCCAGCAGCTTGGAAACAGGGTATGGGTCCTATAATTCACCCCTCCACTTT
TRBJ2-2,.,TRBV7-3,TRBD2,CASSLMSSGGNTGELFF,TGTGCCAGCAGCTTAATGTCTAGCGGGGGGAACACCGGGGAGCTGTTTTTT
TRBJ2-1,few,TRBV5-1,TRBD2,CASSIFGLEDRFF,TGCGCCAGCAGCATCTTTGGACTAGAAGATCGGTTCTTC
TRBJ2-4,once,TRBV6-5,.,CASNAPGVGIQYF,TGTGCCAGCAATGCACCGGGGGTGGGCATTCAGTACTTC